The present T cell receptor beta chain was sequenced within a study of blood T cell repertoires in COVID-19. Across the whole study: The United States, Italy and Spain supplied acute and convalescent COVID-19 samples.

Per germline, CDR1 SGHAT and CDR2 FQDESV (reference sequence). This CDR3 has 18 amino acids. Germline trimming cut 0 bases from V and 2 bases from J; bases unmatched to any gene: 5. Repertoires were generated with immunoSEQ multiplex PCR, while TCRdb's copy carries only in-frame clones and drops some. The sample has about 69,000 clones, 85% to 90% seen once; the top ten hold 2.5% to 3%. The receptor comes from a man older than 75 with acute or convalescent COVID-19. The source material was peripheral blood. V usage is TRBV11-1 and J usage is TRBJ2-3; 13 bases map to TRBD2. CDR3 region: CASSLARTSGRFTDTQYF. The CDR3 coding sequence is TGTGCCAGCAGCTTAGCCAGGACTAGCGGGAGATTCACAGATACGCAGTATTTT.